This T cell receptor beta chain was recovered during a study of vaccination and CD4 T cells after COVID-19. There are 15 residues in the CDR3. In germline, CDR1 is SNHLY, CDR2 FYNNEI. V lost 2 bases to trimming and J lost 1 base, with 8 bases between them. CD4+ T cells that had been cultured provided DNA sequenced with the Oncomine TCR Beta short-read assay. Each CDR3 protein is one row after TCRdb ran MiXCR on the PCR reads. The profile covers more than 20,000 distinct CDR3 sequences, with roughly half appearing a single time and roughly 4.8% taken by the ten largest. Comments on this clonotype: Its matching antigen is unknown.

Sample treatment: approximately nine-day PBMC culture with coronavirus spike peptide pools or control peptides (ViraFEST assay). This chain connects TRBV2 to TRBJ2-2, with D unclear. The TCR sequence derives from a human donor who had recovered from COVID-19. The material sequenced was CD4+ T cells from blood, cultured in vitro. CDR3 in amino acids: CASSENNRNTGELFF. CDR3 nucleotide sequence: TGTGCCAGCAGTGAAAATAATCGGAACACCGGGGAGCTGTTTTTT.